This section outlines one TCR beta chain sequence together with its context. This may be a read error: a much more frequent sequence differs by one nucleotide. Researchers amplified the TCR beta CDR3 regions from RNA transcripts. The primer set for the first-round RT-PCR of the TCR CDR3 was HTBI. A single record per CDR3 protein comes from TCRdb applying MiXCR to the multiplex PCR reads. Here the sample spans around 430,000 distinct CDR3 sequences, 15% being singletons. These data come from a study of T cells in Graves' hyperthyroidism and ophthalmopathy. In the study overall: Upon initial diagnosis and before any treatment, peripheral blood was collected.

Germline CDR1 MNHEY, CDR2 SVGAGI. This CDR3 spans 15 amino acids. The V call is TRBV6-5, the J call TRBJ1-1, with TRBD1 as a possible D gene (5 bases). This sequence originates from a woman in her thirties with Graves' hyperthyroidism. The sequenced sample was blood. CDR3 DNA sequence: TGTGCCGGCAGTTCAGGGACGATAGGGAACACTGAAGCTTTCTTT. Translation gives CAGSSGTIGNTEAFF.